What follows are 2 T cell receptor beta chains derived from one specimen sequenced in a study of CD8+CD57+ T cells in acquired aplastic anemia. The template for TCR beta VDJ and CDR3 sequence profiling was genomic DNA. Using its own MiXCR run on the reads, TCRdb lists one record per CDR3 protein. This table has over 150,000 distinct CDR3 sequences, about two thirds appearing once. All patients picked for sequencing had shown, by flow cytometry, an expansion of CD8+CD57+ cells. Sequenced input: sorted CD4+, CD8+, or CD8+CD57+ T cells (not recorded which) from PBMCs. Receptors were obtained from a human donor with aplastic anemia.

This chain uses TRBV7-9 with TRBJ2-3, with D maybe TRBD1 (5 bases). V was shortened by 3 bases and J by 2 bases, with 9 bases between the two germline ends. The CDR3 length is 14 residues. Germline V CDR1 and CDR2: SEHNR, FQNEAQ (reference sequence). In DNA form, the CDR3 reads TGTGCCAGCAGCTTTAGACAGAACACAGATACGCAGTATTTT. Translated, it gives CASSFRQNTDTQYF.

The V gene is TRBV5-8, the J gene TRBJ1-6; TRBD1 matches at 7 bases. With V trimmed by 1 base and J by 1 base, 2 bases remained unmatched. This CDR3 has 16 amino acids. Germline CDR1 and CDR2: SGHTS and YDEGEE. CDR3 region: CASSLNRGSYNSPLHF. The CDR3 nucleotides are TGTGCCAGCAGCTTGAACAGGGGTTCCTATAATTCACCCCTCCACTTT.